This T cell receptor beta chain stems from a study of blood T cell repertoires in COVID-19. V lost 3 bases and J lost 7, with 13 bases in between. The CDR3 spans 13 residues. Per the germline V gene, CDR1 is SGHNT and CDR2 is YYREEE (reference sequence). Exposed enrollees encountered a COVID-19 case at some point within 2 weeks before study entry. Authors' data handling: Estimates of nucleated cell counts were drawn from the amplification of reference gene primers. Using immunoSEQ multiplex PCR, the repertoire was profiled, and TCRdb retains in-frame clones only, with some absent. That table furnishes V, J and clone size, whereas the DNA furnished D and trimming. The sample holds some 270,000 clones; over 80% are singletons and the top ten take approximately 3.4%.

The specimen was PBMCs or T cells enriched from blood (not recorded which). The TCR was taken from a woman in her forties who had been exposed to COVID-19. This sequence joins TRBV5-4 and TRBJ1-1, with unresolved D. CDR3 bases: TGTGCCAGCAGCTCCCCTTGGCCCCATGAAGCTTTCTTT. It translates to CASSSPWPHEAFF. Complete variable domain (other parts from reference TRBV5-4 and TRBJ1-1): ETGVTQSPTHLIKTRGQQVTLRCSSQSGHNTVSWYQQALGQGPQFIFQYYREEENGRGNFPPRFSGLQFPNYSSELNVNALELDDSALYLCASSSPWPHEAFFGQGTRLTVV.